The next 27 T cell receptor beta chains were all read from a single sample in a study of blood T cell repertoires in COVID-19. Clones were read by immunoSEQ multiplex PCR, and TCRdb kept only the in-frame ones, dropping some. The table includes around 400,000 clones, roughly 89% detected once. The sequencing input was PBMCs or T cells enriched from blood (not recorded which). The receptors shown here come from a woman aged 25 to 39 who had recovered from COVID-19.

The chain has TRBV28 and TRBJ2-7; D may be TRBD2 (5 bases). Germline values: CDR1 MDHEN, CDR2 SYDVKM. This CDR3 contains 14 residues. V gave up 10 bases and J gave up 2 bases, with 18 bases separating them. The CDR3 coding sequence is TGTGCCACCTGTGAACGTACTAGTCCCTACGAGCAGTACTTC. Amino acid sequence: CATCERTSPYEQYF.

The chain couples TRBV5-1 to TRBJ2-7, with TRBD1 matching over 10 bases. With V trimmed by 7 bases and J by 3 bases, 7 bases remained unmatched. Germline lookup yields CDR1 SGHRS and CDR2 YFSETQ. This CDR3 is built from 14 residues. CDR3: CASGPDRGGYEQYF. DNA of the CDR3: TGCGCCAGCGGCCCGGACAGGGGGGGCTACGAGCAGTACTTC.

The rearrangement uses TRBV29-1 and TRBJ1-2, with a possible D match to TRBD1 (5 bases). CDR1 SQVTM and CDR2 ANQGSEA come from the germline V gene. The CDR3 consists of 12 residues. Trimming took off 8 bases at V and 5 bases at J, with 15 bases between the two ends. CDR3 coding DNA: TGCAGCTCGTTCGGCGGGGCTTATGGCTACACCTTC. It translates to CSSFGGAYGYTF.

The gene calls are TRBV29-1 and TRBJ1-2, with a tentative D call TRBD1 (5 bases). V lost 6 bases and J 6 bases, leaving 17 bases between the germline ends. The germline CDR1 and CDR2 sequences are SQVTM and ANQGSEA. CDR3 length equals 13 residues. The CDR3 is CSVTLFGGNGYTF. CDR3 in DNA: TGCAGCGTCACACTTTTCGGGGGGAATGGCTACACCTTC.

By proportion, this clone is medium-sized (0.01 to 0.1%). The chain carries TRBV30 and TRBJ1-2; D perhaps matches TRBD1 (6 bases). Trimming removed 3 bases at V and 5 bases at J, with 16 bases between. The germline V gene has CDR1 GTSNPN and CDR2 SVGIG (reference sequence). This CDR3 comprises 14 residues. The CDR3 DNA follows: TGTGCCTGGAGGGAACAGGGAGATCCATATGGCTACACCTTC. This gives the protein CAWREQGDPYGYTF.

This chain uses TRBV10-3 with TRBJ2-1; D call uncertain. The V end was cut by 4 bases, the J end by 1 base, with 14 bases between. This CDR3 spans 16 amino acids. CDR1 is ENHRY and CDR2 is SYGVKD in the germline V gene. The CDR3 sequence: CAISARHINSYNEQFF. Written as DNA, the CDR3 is TGTGCCATCAGTGCTAGGCACATAAATTCCTACAATGAGCAGTTCTTC.

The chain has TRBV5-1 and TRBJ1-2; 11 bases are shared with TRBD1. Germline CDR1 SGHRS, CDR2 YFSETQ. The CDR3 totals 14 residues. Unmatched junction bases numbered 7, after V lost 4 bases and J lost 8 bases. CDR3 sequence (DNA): TGCGCCAGCAGCCCCGGGACAGGGGGTCAAGGCTACACCTTC. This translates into CASSPGTGGQGYTF.

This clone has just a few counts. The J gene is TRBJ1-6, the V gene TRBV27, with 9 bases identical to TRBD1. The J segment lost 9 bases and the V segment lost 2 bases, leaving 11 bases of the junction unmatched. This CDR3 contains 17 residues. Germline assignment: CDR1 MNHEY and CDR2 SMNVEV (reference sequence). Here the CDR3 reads CASSLGGQGALLSPLHF. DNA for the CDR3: TGTGCCAGCAGTTTAGGGGGACAGGGCGCCCTCCTTTCACCCCTCCACTTT.

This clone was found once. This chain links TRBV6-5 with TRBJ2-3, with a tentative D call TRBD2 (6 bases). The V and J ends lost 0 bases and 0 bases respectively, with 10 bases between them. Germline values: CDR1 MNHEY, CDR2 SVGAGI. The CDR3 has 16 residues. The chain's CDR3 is CASSYSGGISTDTQYF. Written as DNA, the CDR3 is TGTGCCAGCAGTTACTCCGGGGGTATTAGCACAGATACGCAGTATTTT.

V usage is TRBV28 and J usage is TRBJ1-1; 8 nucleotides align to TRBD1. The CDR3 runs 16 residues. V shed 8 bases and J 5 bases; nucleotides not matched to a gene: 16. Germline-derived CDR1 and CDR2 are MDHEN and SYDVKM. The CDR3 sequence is CASDDTTQGASTEAFF. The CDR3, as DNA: TGTGCCAGCGACGACACAACCCAGGGGGCGAGTACTGAAGCTTTCTTT.

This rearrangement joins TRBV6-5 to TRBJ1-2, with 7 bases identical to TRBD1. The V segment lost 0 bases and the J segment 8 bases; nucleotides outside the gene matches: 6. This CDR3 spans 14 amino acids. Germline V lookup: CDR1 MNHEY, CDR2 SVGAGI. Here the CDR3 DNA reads TGTGCCAGCAGTTACTCAGGGACAGCTCGGGGCTACACCTTC. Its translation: CASSYSGTARGYTF.

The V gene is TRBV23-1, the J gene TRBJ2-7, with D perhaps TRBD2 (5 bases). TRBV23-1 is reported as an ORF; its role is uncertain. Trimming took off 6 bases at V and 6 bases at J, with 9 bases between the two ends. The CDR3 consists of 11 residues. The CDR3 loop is CASRSSIEQYF. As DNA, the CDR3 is TGCGCCAGCAGATCTAGCATCGAGCAGTACTTC.

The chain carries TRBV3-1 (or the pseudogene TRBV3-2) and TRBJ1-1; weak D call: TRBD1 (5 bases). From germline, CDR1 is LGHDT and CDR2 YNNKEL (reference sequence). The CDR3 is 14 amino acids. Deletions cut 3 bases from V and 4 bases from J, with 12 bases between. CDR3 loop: CASSQKGASTEAFF. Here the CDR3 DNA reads TGTGCCAGCAGCCAGAAAGGGGCTTCCACTGAAGCTTTCTTT.

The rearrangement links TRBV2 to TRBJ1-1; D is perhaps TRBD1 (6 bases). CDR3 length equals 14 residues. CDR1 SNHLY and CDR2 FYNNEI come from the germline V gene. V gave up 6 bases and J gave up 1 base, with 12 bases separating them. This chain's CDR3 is CASRYLQGNTEAFF. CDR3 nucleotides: TGTGCCAGCAGATACCTACAGGGGAACACTGAAGCTTTCTTT.

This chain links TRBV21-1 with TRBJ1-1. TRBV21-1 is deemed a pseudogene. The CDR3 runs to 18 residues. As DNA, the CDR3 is TGTGCCAGCAGCAAGAGGGGAGGCTCGGAACCCTCTCTCGCTGAAGCTTTCTTT. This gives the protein CASSKRGGSEPSLAEAFF.

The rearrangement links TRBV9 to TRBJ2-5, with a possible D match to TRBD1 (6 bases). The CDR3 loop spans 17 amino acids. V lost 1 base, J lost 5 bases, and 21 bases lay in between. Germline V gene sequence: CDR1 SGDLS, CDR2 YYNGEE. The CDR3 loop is CASSVMGTPTGMETQYF. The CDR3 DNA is TGTGCCAGCAGCGTAATGGGCACCCCCACAGGGATGGAGACCCAGTACTTC.

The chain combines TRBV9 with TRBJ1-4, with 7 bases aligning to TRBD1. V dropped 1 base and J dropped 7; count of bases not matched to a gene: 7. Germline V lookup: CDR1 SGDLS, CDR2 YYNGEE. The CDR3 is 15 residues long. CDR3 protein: CASSVSQGGGEKLFF. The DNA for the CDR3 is TGTGCCAGCAGCGTATCCCAGGGGGGAGGTGAAAAACTGTTTTTT. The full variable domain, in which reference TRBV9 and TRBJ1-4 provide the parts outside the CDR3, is DSGVTQTPKHLITATGQRVTLRCSPRSGDLSVYWYQQSLDQGLQFLIQYYNGEERAKGNILERFSAQQFPDLHSELNLSSLELGDSALYFCASSVSQGGGEKLFFGSGTQLSVL.

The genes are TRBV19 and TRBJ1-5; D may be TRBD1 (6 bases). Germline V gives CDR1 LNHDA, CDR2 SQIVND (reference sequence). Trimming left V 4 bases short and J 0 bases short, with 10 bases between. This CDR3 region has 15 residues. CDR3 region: CASSKGQYSNQPQHF. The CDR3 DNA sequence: TGTGCCAGTAGTAAAGGACAGTATAGCAATCAGCCCCAGCATTTT.

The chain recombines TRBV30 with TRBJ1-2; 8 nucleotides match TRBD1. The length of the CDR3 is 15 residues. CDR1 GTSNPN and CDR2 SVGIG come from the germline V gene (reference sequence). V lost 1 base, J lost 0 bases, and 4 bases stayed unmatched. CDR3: CAWSGQGSTNYGYTF. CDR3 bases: TGTGCCTGGAGTGGACAGGGGAGTACTAACTATGGCTACACCTTC.

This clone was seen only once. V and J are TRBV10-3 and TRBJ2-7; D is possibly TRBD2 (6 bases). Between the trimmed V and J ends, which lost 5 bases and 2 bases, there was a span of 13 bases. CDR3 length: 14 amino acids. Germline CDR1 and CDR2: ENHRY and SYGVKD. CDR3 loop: CAISPGVLTYEQYF. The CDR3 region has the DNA TGTGCCATCAGTCCGGGGGTCCTCACCTACGAGCAGTACTTC.

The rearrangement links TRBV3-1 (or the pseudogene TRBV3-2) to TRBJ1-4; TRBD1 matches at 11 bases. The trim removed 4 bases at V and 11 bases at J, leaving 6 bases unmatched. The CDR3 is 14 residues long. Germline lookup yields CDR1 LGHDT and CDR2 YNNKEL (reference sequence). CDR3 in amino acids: CASSRGGDRGKLFF. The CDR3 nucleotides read TGTGCCAGCAGCCGAGGGGGGGACAGGGGGAAACTGTTTTTT.

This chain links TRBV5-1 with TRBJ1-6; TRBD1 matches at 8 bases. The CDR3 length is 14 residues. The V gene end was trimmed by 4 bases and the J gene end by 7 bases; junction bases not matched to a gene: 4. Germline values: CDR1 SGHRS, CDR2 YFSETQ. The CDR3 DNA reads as TGCGCCAGCAGCCCGGGACAGGAAAATTCACCCCTCCACTTT. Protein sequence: CASSPGQENSPLHF.

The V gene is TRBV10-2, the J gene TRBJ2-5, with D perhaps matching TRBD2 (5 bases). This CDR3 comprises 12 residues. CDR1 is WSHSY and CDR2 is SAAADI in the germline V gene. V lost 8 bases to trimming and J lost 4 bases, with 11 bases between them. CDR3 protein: CASGQAGETQYF. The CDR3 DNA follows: TGCGCCAGCGGTCAGGCGGGAGAGACCCAGTACTTC.

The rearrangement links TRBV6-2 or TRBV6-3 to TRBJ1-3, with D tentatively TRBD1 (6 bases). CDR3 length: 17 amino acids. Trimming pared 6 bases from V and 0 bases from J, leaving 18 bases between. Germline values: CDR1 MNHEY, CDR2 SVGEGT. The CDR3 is CASSPPGQLISGNTIYF. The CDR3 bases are TGTGCCAGCAGCCCCCCGGGACAACTTATCTCTGGAAACACCATATATTTT.

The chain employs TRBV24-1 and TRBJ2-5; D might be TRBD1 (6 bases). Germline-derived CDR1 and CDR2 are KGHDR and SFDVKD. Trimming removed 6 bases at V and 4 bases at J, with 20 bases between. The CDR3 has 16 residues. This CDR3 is CATSRDPGDGAETQYF. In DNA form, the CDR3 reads TGTGCCACCAGTAGGGACCCAGGGGACGGGGCAGAGACCCAGTACTTC.

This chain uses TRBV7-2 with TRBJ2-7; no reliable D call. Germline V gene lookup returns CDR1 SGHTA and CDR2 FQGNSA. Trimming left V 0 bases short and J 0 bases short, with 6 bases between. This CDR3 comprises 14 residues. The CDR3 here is CASSLARDSYEQYF. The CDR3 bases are TGTGCCAGCAGCTTAGCACGCGACTCCTACGAGCAGTACTTC.

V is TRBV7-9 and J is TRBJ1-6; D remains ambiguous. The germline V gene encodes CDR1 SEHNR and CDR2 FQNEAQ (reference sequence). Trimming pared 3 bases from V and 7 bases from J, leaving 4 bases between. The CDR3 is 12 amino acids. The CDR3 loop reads CASSFQNSPLHF. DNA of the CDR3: TGTGCCAGCAGCTTTCAGAATTCACCCCTCCACTTT.